Each of the 28 T cell receptor beta chains below was sequenced from the same sample in a study of cytomegalovirus exposure and HLA in healthy donors. The PCR had 60 Vbeta and 13 Jbeta primers. Clones were read by immunoSEQ multiplex PCR, and TCRdb kept only the in-frame ones, dropping some. The sample consists of approximately 140,000 clones, roughly four fifths of them appearing once. Sequences were obtained from PBMCs. These receptor sequences come from a boy aged 2 to 9 in good health and CMV-seronegative.

This clone was counted a single time. V is TRBV10-3 and J is TRBJ2-7; weak D call: TRBD2 (6 bases). CDR1 and CDR2 (germline): ENHRY, SYGVKD. This CDR3 has 15 amino acids. With 2 bases removed from V and 2 bases from J, the gap between germline ends came to 13 bases. The CDR3 DNA reads as TGTGCCATCAGTGAGAATAGCGGTCAAGCCTACGAGCAGTACTTC. Encoded protein: CAISENSGQAYEQYF.

This chain links TRBV30 with TRBJ1-5; a possible D gene is TRBD1 (5 bases). The CDR3 loop spans 13 amino acids. V was clipped by 2 bases and J by 7 bases, with 12 bases between them. CDR1 GTSNPN and CDR2 SVGIG come from the germline V gene (reference sequence). The CDR3 protein is CAWSSGIDQPQHF. The CDR3 DNA reads TGTGCCTGGAGTTCAGGGATTGACCAGCCCCAGCATTTT. Full variable domain (outside the CDR3, taken from reference TRBV30 and TRBJ1-5): SQTIHQWPATLVQPVGSPLSLECTVEGTSNPNLYWYRQAAGRGLQLLFYSVGIGQISSEVPQNLSASRPQDRQFILSSKKLLLSDSGFYLCAWSSGIDQPQHFGDGTRLSIL.

This chain joins TRBV10-2 and TRBJ1-2, with TRBD1 matching over 7 bases. The V gene's germline CDR1 is WSHSY and CDR2 SAAADI. Losses at the gene ends were 6 bases for V and 2 bases for J; bases not matched to a gene: 6. This CDR3 region has 14 residues. The CDR3 sequence: CASRTRGTNYGYTF. CDR3 DNA: TGCGCCAGCAGAACCAGGGGGACGAACTATGGCTACACCTTC.

The V gene is TRBV7-6, the J gene TRBJ1-6, with a tentative D call TRBD1 (5 bases). Germline CDR1 is SGHVS and CDR2 is FNYEAQ. The CDR3 runs 20 residues. Trimming removed 2 bases at V and 9 bases at J, with 29 bases between. The CDR3 here is CASSLPHLVAGRRYGSPLHF. Here the CDR3 DNA reads TGTGCCAGCAGCTTACCTCACTTAGTCGCAGGGAGGCGGTATGGTTCACCCCTCCACTTT.

This chain connects TRBV9 to TRBJ2-3; 10 bases fit TRBD1. V lost 3 bases to trimming and J lost 7 bases; unmatched junction nucleotides: 5. The CDR3 runs 14 residues. The germline gives CDR1 SGDLS, CDR2 YYNGEE. The CDR3 loop is CASSEDRGGNTQYF. The CDR3 nucleotides read TGTGCCAGCAGCGAGGACAGGGGGGGAAATACGCAGTATTTT.

The J gene is TRBJ1-4, the V gene TRBV6-1; no clear D. This CDR3 has 12 amino acids. Germline loops: CDR1 MNHNS, CDR2 SASEGT. V lost 8 bases and J lost 5, with 9 bases in between. The CDR3 DNA reads as TGTGCCAGCCGACGGGGAAATGAAAAACTGTTTTTT. Protein product: CASRRGNEKLFF.

The CDR3 loop reads CAWSSGTGGLSDTQYF. The CDR3 DNA is TGTGCCTGGAGCTCCGGGACAGGGGGATTATCAGATACGCAGTATTTT. This chain links TRBV30 with TRBJ2-3; TRBD1 agrees at 11 bases. CDR3 size: 16 residues. Germline assignment: CDR1 GTSNPN and CDR2 SVGIG (reference sequence). The J segment lost 4 bases and the V segment lost 3 bases, leaving 9 bases of the junction unmatched.

Notes on this clone: A junction end diverges from the germline sequence, so it may reflect a read error. The rearrangement uses TRBV6-5 and TRBJ2-7; 7 nucleotides align to TRBD1. Germline lookup yields CDR1 MNHEY and CDR2 SVGAGI. This CDR3 has 15 residues. The DNA for the CDR3 is TGTGCCAGCAGTTACTATTCCGACAGGGCCTACGAGCAATACTTC. Its protein is CASSYYSDRAYEQYF.

The chain has TRBV29-1 and TRBJ2-2, with D tentatively TRBD1 (5 bases). Germline lookup yields CDR1 SQVTM and CDR2 ANQGSEA. This CDR3 comprises 15 residues. Deletions cut 5 bases from V and 2 bases from J, with 15 bases between. The CDR3 nucleotides read TGCAGCGTTCCGGTGATGGGGCTAAACACCGGGGAGCTGTTTTTT. It specifies CSVPVMGLNTGELFF.

V gene TRBV19 combines with J gene TRBJ1-1, with 11 nucleotides matching TRBD1. The CDR3 totals 14 residues. The V gene's germline CDR1 is LNHDA and CDR2 SQIVND (reference sequence). The ends lost 4 bases at V and 4 bases at J; junction bases unmatched: 2. CDR3 in DNA: TGTGCCAGTAGTACGGGGACAGGGGGCACTGAAGCTTTCTTT. The encoded protein is CASSTGTGGTEAFF.

The rearrangement joins TRBV13 to TRBJ2-3, with D hard to call. With 5 bases removed from V and 5 bases from J, the gap between germline ends came to 8 bases. CDR3 length equals 12 residues. The germline V gene has CDR1 PRHDT and CDR2 FYEKMQ (reference sequence). The CDR3 nucleotides read TGTGCCAGCAGCCCCCGAGGAGATACGCAGTATTTT. Translation: CASSPRGDTQYF.

The chain has TRBV5-1 and TRBJ2-2; TRBD2 agrees at 7 bases. The J segment lost 4 bases and the V segment lost 0 bases, leaving 9 bases of the junction unmatched. The CDR3 has 17 amino acids. CDR1 and CDR2 from the germline V gene are SGHRS and YFSETQ. The CDR3 spells CASSLADAGDFTGELFF. In nucleotides, the CDR3 is TGCGCCAGCAGCTTGGCCGATGCGGGGGATTTCACCGGGGAGCTGTTTTTT.

This chain's CDR3 is CASSQDLRTARTYGYTF. The DNA of the CDR3 is TGCGCCAGCAGCCAAGACCTGAGGACAGCGAGGACCTATGGCTACACCTTC. V usage is TRBV4-1 and J usage is TRBJ1-2; a weak D match, TRBD1 (6 bases). CDR1 is MGHRA and CDR2 is YSYEKL in the germline V gene. V lost 0 bases and J 4 bases, leaving 18 bases between the germline ends. This CDR3 comprises 17 residues.

In this sample, this clone turned up a few times. CDR3 sequence: CASSEQTGGYYGYTF. The CDR3 DNA reads as TGTGCCAGCAGTGAACAGACAGGGGGCTACTATGGCTACACCTTC. This chain joins TRBV6-1 and TRBJ1-2; 10 nucleotides line up with TRBD1. V shed 2 bases and J 3 bases; nucleotides not matched to a gene: 3. CDR1 is MNHNS and CDR2 is SASEGT in the germline V gene. The CDR3 contains 15 residues.

V is TRBV6-1 and J is TRBJ2-1, with D perhaps matching TRBD1 (5 bases). The CDR3 spans 15 residues. The germline V and J ends were trimmed by 4 bases and 6 bases, with 16 bases remaining between them. Germline loops: CDR1 MNHNS, CDR2 SASEGT. The CDR3 loop reads CASSVESGLGNEQFF. DNA for the CDR3: TGTGCCAGCAGTGTCGAGTCAGGGTTGGGCAATGAGCAGTTCTTC.

V gene TRBV5-6 combines with J gene TRBJ1-4, with D possibly TRBD1 on 5 matching bases. Trimming shortened V by 1 base and J by 8 bases, and 18 bases separated the two germline ends. The CDR3 is made up of 16 amino acids. Germline CDR1 is SGHDT and CDR2 is YYEEEE. The CDR3 spells CASSLSRVRAGEKLFF. The CDR3 DNA follows: TGTGCCAGCAGCTTGAGCCGGGTCAGGGCGGGAGAAAAACTGTTTTTT.

The gene calls are TRBV11-3 and TRBJ2-5; TRBD2 matches at 11 bases. V was clipped by 1 base and J by 5 bases; unmatched bases: 12. The CDR3 is made up of 18 amino acids. The V gene's germline CDR1 is SGHNT and CDR2 YENEEA. CDR3 region: CASSLGPLAGGPRETQYF. Here the CDR3 DNA reads TGTGCCAGCAGCTTAGGGCCCCTAGCGGGAGGACCTAGGGAGACCCAGTACTTC.

The V and J genes are TRBV7-3 and TRBJ2-6, with D possibly TRBD1 on 6 matching bases. With 5 bases removed from V and 0 bases from J, the gap between germline ends came to 14 bases. The germline V gene encodes CDR1 SGHTA and CDR2 FQGTGA. The CDR3 sequence is 17 residues long. The CDR3 region has the DNA TGTGCCAGCAGCACCGGACAGCGCTTCTCTGGGGCCAACGTCCTGACTTTC. It specifies CASSTGQRFSGANVLTF.

This clone appeared a single time. This rearrangement joins TRBV30 to TRBJ2-5, with 11 bases identical to TRBD2. Trimming at V came to 8 bases and at J to 3 bases, leaving 14 bases not matched to a gene. This CDR3 is 16 amino acids long. CDR1 GTSNPN and CDR2 SVGIG come from the germline V gene (reference sequence). The DNA for the CDR3 is TGTGCCCTAGGGGCGACTAGCGGGGAGTGGGAAGAGACCCAGTACTTC. Translation gives CALGATSGEWEETQYF.

This rearrangement joins TRBV29-1 to TRBJ1-1, with no clear D. The V and J ends lost 8 bases and 5 bases respectively, with 12 bases between them. Germline CDR1 is SQVTM and CDR2 is ANQGSEA. CDR3 length equals 11 residues. In DNA form, the CDR3 reads TGCAGCTCCGCGACAAGGACTGAAGCTTTCTTT. Protein sequence: CSSATRTEAFF.

This chain connects TRBV29-1 to TRBJ1-1; D might be TRBD1 (6 bases). Germline V lookup: CDR1 SQVTM, CDR2 ANQGSEA. Trimming pared 3 bases from V and 4 bases from J, leaving 15 bases between. This CDR3 is 14 amino acids long. The CDR3 region is CSVENGQLITEAFF. Written as DNA, the CDR3 is TGCAGCGTTGAGAATGGACAGCTTATCACTGAAGCTTTCTTT.

This chain connects TRBV19 to TRBJ1-2; unclear D gene. Germline V gene lookup returns CDR1 LNHDA and CDR2 SQIVND (reference sequence). V lost 7 bases, J lost 7 bases, and 16 bases lay in between. The CDR3 has 13 amino acids. In nucleotides, the CDR3 is TGTGCCAGTAAACCCTCCCAGGCCGCTGGCTACACCTTC. Amino acid sequence: CASKPSQAAGYTF.

The chain has TRBV19 and TRBJ2-7; a weak D match, TRBD1 (6 bases). This CDR3 spans 13 amino acids. CDR1 is LNHDA and CDR2 is SQIVND in the germline V gene (reference sequence). With 4 bases removed from V and 4 bases from J, the gap between germline ends came to 11 bases. CDR3 in DNA: TGTGCCAGTAGTAAGGGGGAGCATTACGAGCAGTACGTC. Its protein product is CASSKGEHYEQYV.

This chain connects TRBV7-9 to TRBJ1-2; D is ambiguous. Trimming pared 5 bases from V and 2 bases from J, leaving 6 bases between. From germline, CDR1 is SEHNR and CDR2 FQNEAQ (reference sequence). The length of the CDR3 is 12 residues. CDR3 in DNA: TGTGCCAGCAGCGAACAGAACTATGGCTACACCTTC. The encoded protein is CASSEQNYGYTF.

In this sample, this clone turned up a few times. The chain links TRBV9 to TRBJ2-1; weak D call: TRBD2 (5 bases). Germline CDR1 SGDLS, CDR2 YYNGEE. V dropped 9 bases and J dropped 2 bases, with 21 bases sitting between them. This CDR3 comprises 16 residues. In nucleotides, the CDR3 is TGTGCCATCCCTTCCATGGAGCGGTTCGCCTACAATGAGCAGTTCTTC. Translation: CAIPSMERFAYNEQFF. Using reference TRBV9 and TRBJ2-1 for the parts outside the CDR3, the full variable domain is DSGVTQTPKHLITATGQRVTLRCSPRSGDLSVYWYQQSLDQGLQFLIQYYNGEERAKGNILERFSAQQFPDLHSELNLSSLELGDSALYFCAIPSMERFAYNEQFFGPGTRLTVL.

The V gene is TRBV19, the J gene TRBJ2-5, with 7 bases matching TRBD1. Germline-derived CDR1 and CDR2 are LNHDA and SQIVND (reference sequence). CDR3 size: 14 residues. V lost 8 bases, J lost 6 bases, and 12 bases stayed unmatched. The CDR3: CASSRQGRGKTQYF. CDR3 coding DNA: TGTGCCAGTTCTAGACAGGGCCGAGGAAAGACCCAGTACTTC.

The V and J genes are TRBV9 and TRBJ1-6, with D perhaps matching TRBD1 (5 bases). V dropped 3 bases and J dropped 6 bases, with 13 bases sitting between them. The CDR3 is 15 residues long. Germline V gives CDR1 SGDLS, CDR2 YYNGEE. CDR3 sequence reads: CASSAVQDTNSPLHF. In nucleotides, the CDR3 is TGTGCCAGCAGCGCAGTGCAGGACACTAATTCACCCCTCCACTTT. Supplemented by reference TRBV9 and TRBJ1-6, the full variable domain reads DSGVTQTPKHLITATGQRVTLRCSPRSGDLSVYWYQQSLDQGLQFLIQYYNGEERAKGNILERFSAQQFPDLHSELNLSSLELGDSALYFCASSAVQDTNSPLHFGNGTRLTVT.

The genes are TRBV4-3 and TRBJ2-7; D possibly corresponds to TRBD2 (5 bases). The CDR3 totals 15 residues. Looked up from germline, CDR1 is LGHNA and CDR2 is YSLEER. Trimming cost V 0 bases and J 3 bases, with 12 bases left between them. The CDR3 region is CASSQDSSGLYEQYF. CDR3 coding DNA: TGCGCCAGCAGCCAAGATAGCAGCGGTCTCTACGAGCAGTACTTC.